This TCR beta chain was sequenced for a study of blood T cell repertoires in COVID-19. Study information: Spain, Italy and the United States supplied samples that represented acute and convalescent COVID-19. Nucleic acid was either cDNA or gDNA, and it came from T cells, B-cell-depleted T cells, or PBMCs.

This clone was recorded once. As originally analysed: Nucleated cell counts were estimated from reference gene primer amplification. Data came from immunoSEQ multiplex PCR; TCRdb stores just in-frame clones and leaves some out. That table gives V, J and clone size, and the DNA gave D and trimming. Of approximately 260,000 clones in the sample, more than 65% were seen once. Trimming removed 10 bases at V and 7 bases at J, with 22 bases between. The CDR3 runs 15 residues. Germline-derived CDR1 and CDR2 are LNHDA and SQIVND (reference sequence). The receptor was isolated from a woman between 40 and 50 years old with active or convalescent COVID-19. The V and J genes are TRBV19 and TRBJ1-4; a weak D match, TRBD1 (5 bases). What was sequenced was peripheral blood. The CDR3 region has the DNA TGTGCCACCTCGCAGGGAAGGGGCAGGAGTGAAAAACTGTTTTTT. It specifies CATSQGRGRSEKLFF.